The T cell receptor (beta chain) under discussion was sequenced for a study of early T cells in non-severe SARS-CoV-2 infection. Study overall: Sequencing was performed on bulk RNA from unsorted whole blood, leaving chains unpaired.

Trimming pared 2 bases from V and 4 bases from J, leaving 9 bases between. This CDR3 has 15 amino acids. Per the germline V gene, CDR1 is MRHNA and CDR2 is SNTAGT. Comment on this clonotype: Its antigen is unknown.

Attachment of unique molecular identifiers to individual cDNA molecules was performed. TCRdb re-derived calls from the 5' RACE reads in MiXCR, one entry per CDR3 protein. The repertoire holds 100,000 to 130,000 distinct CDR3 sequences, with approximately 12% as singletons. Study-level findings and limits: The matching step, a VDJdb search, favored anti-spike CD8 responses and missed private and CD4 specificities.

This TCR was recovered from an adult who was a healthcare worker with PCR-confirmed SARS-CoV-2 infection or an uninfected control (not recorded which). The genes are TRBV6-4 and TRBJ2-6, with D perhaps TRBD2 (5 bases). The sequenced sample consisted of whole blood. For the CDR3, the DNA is TGTGCCAGCAGTGACAGGGCGGGCGGGGCCAACGTCCTGACTTTC. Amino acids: CASSDRAGGANVLTF.